This T cell receptor (beta chain) derives from a study of blood T cell repertoires in COVID-19. The CDR3 sequence is 9 residues long. Germline CDR1 and CDR2: SEHNR and FQNEAQ (reference sequence). The V end lost 11 bases, the J end lost 4 bases, and 5 bases lay between the germline ends. Clones were read by immunoSEQ multiplex PCR, and TCRdb kept only the in-frame ones, dropping some. The top ten clones hold 5% of a sample with 130,000 to 150,000 clones, roughly 83% of them seen once. Source material: peripheral blood. The sequence was obtained from a woman in her sixties or seventies with COVID-19, enrolled during active disease. V is TRBV7-9 and J is TRBJ2-5; the D is unclear. CDR3 DNA sequence: TGTGCCTACGGAGAGACCCAGTACTTC. The encoded protein is CAYGETQYF.